This section outlines one TCR beta chain sequence together with its context. During its preparation, the TCRbeta library received unique molecular identifiers. TCRdb called the PCR reads again in MiXCR, with one record for every CDR3 protein. The sample contains about 460,000 distinct CDR3 sequences, about 12% of which appear only once. The sample originates from a study of T-cell reconstitution after alpha-beta-depleted transplantation in children. The TCR was taken from a human donor who donated a stem cell graft to a child with combined immunodeficiency. This specimen consisted of PBMCs from the stem cell graft donor, obtained from the stem cell graft.

CDR3 residues: CANTSTGIQETQYF. Here the CDR3 DNA reads TGCGCCAACACCTCGACAGGGATCCAAGAGACCCAGTACTTC. This chain uses TRBV5-1 with TRBJ2-5; TRBD1 aligns across 7 bases. Unmatched junction bases numbered 9, after V lost 9 bases and J lost 1 base. Germline CDR1 and CDR2: SGHRS and YFSETQ. The CDR3 has 14 residues.